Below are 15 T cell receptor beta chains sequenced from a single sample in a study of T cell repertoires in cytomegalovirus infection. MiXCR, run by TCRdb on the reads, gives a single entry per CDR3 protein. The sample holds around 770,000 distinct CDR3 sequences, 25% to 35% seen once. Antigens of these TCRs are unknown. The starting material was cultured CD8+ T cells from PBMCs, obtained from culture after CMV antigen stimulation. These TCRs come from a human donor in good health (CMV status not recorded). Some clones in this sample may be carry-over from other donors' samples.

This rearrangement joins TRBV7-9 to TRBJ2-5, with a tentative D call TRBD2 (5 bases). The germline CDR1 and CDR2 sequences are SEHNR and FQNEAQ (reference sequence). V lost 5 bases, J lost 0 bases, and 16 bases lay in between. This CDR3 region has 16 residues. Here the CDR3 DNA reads TGTGCCAGCAGCGCCAAATCCGGGGAACACCAAGAGACCCAGTACTTC. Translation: CASSAKSGEHQETQYF.

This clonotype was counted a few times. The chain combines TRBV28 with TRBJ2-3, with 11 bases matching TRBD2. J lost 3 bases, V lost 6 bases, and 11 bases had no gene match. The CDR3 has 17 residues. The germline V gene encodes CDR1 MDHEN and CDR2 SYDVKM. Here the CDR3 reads CASSRKLAGADTDTQYF. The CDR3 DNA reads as TGTGCCAGCAGCCGTAAACTAGCGGGGGCGGATACAGATACGCAGTATTTT.

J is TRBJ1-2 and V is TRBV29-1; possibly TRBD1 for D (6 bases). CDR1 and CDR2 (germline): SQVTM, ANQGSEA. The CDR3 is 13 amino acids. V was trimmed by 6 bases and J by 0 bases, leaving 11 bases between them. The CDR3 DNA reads TGCAGCGTCCACAGGGAAGCTAACTATGGCTACACCTTC. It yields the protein CSVHREANYGYTF.

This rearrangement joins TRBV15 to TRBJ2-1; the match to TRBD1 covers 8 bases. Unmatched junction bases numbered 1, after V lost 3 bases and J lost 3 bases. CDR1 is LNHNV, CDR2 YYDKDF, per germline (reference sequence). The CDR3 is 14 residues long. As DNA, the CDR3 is TGTGCCACCAGCAGGGACAGGGACTACAATGAGCAGTTCTTC. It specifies CATSRDRDYNEQFF.

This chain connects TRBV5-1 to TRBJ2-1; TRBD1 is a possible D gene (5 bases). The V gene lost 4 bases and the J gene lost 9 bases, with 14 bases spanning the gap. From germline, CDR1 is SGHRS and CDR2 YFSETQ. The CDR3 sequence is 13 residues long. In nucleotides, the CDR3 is TGCGCCAGCAGCCCGGACCCCCAGGGTGAGCAGTTCTTC. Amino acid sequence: CASSPDPQGEQFF.

CDR3 in DNA: TGTGCCAGCAGGCGGGACAATCCCTCCTATAATTCACCCCTCCACTTT. Amino acid sequence: CASRRDNPSYNSPLHF. The rearrangement uses TRBV6-1 and TRBJ1-6; D possibly corresponds to TRBD1 (6 bases). The ends were cut back, 6 bases at V and 0 bases at J, with 12 bases in the middle. The CDR3 loop spans 16 amino acids. Germline CDR1 is MNHNS and CDR2 is SASEGT.

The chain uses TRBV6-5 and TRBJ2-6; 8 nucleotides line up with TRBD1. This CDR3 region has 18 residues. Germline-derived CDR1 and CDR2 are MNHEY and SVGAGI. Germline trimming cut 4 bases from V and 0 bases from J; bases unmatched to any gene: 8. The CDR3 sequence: CASSSSGTGYSGANVLTF. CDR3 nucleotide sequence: TGTGCCAGCAGTTCCTCCGGGACAGGATACTCTGGGGCCAACGTCCTGACTTTC.

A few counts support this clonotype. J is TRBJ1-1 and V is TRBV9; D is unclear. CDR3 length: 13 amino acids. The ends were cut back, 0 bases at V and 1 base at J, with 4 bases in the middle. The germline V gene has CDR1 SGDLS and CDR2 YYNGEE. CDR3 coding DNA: TGTGCCAGCAGCGTAGGTAAGAACACTGAAGCTTTCTTT. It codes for CASSVGKNTEAFF. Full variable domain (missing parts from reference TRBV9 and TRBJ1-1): DSGVTQTPKHLITATGQRVTLRCSPRSGDLSVYWYQQSLDQGLQFLIQYYNGEERAKGNILERFSAQQFPDLHSELNLSSLELGDSALYFCASSVGKNTEAFFGQGTRLTVV.

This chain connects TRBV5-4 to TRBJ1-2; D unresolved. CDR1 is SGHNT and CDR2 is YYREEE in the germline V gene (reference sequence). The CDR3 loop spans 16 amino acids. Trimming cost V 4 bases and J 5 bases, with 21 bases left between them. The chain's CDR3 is CASSPYHTDGFYGYTF. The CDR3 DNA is TGTGCCAGCAGCCCATATCACACCGACGGCTTTTATGGCTACACCTTC.

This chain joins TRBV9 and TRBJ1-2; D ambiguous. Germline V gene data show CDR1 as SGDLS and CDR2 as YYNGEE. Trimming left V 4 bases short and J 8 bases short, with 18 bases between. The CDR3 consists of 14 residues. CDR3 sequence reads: CASSSTSRAGGYTF. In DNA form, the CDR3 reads TGTGCCAGCAGCTCTACTAGTCGCGCCGGGGGCTACACCTTC.

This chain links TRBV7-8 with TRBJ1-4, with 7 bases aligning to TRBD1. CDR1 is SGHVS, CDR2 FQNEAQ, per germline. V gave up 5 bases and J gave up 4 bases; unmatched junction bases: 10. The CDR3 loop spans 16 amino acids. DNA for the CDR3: TGTGCCAGCAGCGAGAGAAGGGACAGCCTTAATGAAAAACTGTTTTTT. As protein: CASSERRDSLNEKLFF.

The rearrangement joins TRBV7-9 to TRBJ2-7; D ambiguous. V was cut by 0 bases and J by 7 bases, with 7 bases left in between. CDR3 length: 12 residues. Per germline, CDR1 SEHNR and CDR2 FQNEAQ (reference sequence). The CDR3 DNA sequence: TGTGCCAGCAGCTTAGCTAGGGTAGAGCAGTACTTC. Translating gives CASSLARVEQYF.

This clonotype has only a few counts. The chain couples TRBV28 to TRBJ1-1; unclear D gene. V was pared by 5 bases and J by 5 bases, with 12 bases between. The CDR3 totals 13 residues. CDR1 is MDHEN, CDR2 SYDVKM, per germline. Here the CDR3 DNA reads TGTGCCAGCAGTCAAACGACGCGGACTGAAGCTTTCTTT. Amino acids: CASSQTTRTEAFF.

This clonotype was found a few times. CDR3 protein: CASNLGGELFF. CDR3 sequence (DNA): TGTGCCAGCAATTTGGGCGGGGAGCTGTTTTTT. J is TRBJ2-2 and V is TRBV2; D ambiguous. Germline loops: CDR1 SNHLY, CDR2 FYNNEI. The CDR3 length is 11 residues. With 7 bases removed from V and 7 bases from J, the gap between germline ends came to 7 bases.

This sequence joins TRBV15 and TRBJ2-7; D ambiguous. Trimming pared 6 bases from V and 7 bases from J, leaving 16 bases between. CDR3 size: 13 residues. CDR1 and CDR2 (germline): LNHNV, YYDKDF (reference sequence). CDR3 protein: CATRDLPGQEQYV. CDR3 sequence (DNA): TGTGCCACCAGGGACCTACCGGGCCAGGAGCAGTACGTC.